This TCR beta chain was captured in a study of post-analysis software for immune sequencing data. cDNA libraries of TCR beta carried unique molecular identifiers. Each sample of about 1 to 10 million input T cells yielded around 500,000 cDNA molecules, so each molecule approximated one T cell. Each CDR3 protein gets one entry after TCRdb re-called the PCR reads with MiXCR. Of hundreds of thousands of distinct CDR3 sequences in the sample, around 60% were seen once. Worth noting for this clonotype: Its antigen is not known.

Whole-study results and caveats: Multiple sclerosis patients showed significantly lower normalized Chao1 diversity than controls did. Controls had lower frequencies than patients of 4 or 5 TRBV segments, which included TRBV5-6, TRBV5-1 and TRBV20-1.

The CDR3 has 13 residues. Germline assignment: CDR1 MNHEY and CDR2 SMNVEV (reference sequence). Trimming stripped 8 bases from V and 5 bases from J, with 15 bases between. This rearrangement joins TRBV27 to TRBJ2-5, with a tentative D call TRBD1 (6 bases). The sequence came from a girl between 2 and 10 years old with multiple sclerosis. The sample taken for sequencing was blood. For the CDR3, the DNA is TGTGCCAGCTCCAGGGGTATCTTGGAGACCCAGTACTTC. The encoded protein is CASSRGILETQYF.